This TCR beta chain was captured by sequencing in a study of beta chain features in type 1 diabetes. The authors reverse transcribed all of the isolated RNA, so sequencing captured expressed TCRB transcripts. Some clones are missing from TCRdb's copy, which holds only in-frame ones; the method was immunoSEQ multiplex PCR. The top ten hold about 0.087% of the sample, which has 620,000 or so clones, around 15% seen once. This TCR came from a young man in good health. The sequencing input was naive CD4+ T cells from blood.

The CDR3 protein is CASSAQDGGAGANVLTF. DNA for the CDR3: TGTGCCAGCAGCGCCCAGGACGGGGGGGCTGGGGCCAACGTCCTGACTTTC. The J gene is TRBJ2-6, the V gene TRBV25-1, with TRBD2 identical over 8 bases. This CDR3 spans 17 amino acids. Trimming took 6 bases from V and 2 from J; bases not matched to a gene: 9. Germline assignment: CDR1 MGHDK and CDR2 SYGVNS.